The clone carrying this T cell receptor beta chain qualifies as medium-sized. Its antigen is undetermined. The data were obtained in a study of siplizumab effects on memory and regulatory T cells. Regarding the study as a whole: A major contribution to the alloresponse seemed to be made by naive T cells, which seemed more diverse than memory cells.

Some 99,000 TCR templates were measured in each sample. Clones were sequenced by immunoSEQ multiplex PCR, and TCRdb holds only the in-frame ones, with some missing. The sample has 99,000 or so clones; over 90% are singletons. This CDR3 has 13 amino acids. The ends were cut back, 2 bases at V and 1 base at J, with 6 bases in the middle. Germline CDR1 SGHNT, CDR2 YYREEE (reference sequence). The sample taken for sequencing was Tregs sorted from blood. The TCR was taken from a human donor in good health. The rearrangement uses TRBV5-4 and TRBJ1-1, with a weak D call TRBD1 (5 bases). The CDR3, as DNA: TGTGCCAGCAGCTTCGACAGGAACACTGAAGCTTTCTTT. It translates to CASSFDRNTEAFF.